This T cell receptor (beta chain) was captured in a study of shared clonotypes between healthy human individuals. General study points: Roughly 5% of naive CD4 clonotypes were common to several donors.

Using immunoSEQ multiplex PCR, the repertoire was profiled, and TCRdb retains in-frame clones only, with some absent. Among 180,000 or so clones, 80% to 95% were seen once, and the ten largest hold more than 0.065%. This clone has a handful of counts. Its antigen is still unknown. The CDR3 is 15 residues long. V was shortened by 1 base and J by 5 bases, with 12 bases between the two germline ends. CDR1 MGHRA and CDR2 YSYEKL come from the germline V gene. Sequenced sample: naive CD4+ T cells sorted from blood. Subset given: CD45RA+ positively selected. The V gene is TRBV4-1, the J gene TRBJ1-5; D remains unclear. This clonotype was obtained from a young woman in good health. CDR3 protein: CASSQVARPDQPQHF. For the CDR3, the DNA is TGCGCCAGCAGCCAAGTGGCCAGGCCCGATCAGCCCCAGCATTTT.